This T cell receptor beta chain derives from a study of molecular identifiers for immune sequencing clone quantification. Study-wide points: In naive cells, clones above 20 RNA copies held under 1% of molecules, whereas in effector cells they held over 99%. Jurkat TCR RNA spiked in from one cell (amid over 850,000 naive cells) was reportedly detectable.

In germline, CDR1 is PRHDT, CDR2 FYEKMQ (reference sequence). V gave up 6 bases and J gave up 2 bases, with 7 bases separating them. This CDR3 is 13 amino acids long. Ten or more counts support this clonotype. Antigen: not known. TCRdb analysed the PCR reads with MiXCR anew, one entry per CDR3 protein. This table has 300,000 to 400,000 distinct CDR3 sequences, roughly a fifth appearing once. The chain joins TRBV13 to TRBJ2-2; D is unclear. Material: naive CD8+ T cells from blood, with Jurkat cell RNA spiked in. Noted subset: FACS-sorted CD8+CD4-CCR7+CD45RA+ naive T cells. The clonotype originates from a human donor in good health. Some libraries in this study had Jurkat cell RNA spiked in. This chain's CDR3 is CASSPVNTGELFF. The CDR3, as DNA: TGTGCCAGCAGTCCTGTAAACACCGGGGAGCTGTTTTTT.